The text below deals with one TCR beta chain. The sample belongs to a study of T cell changes during pregnancy in multiple sclerosis. Data came from immunoSEQ multiplex PCR; TCRdb stores just in-frame clones and leaves some out. Among about 93,000 clones listed, approximately 92% were seen once. J was trimmed by 6 bases and V by 5 bases; bases with no gene match: 10. This CDR3 is 14 amino acids long. Germline V gene lookup returns CDR1 LNHDA and CDR2 SQIVND (reference sequence). The input for sequencing was peripheral blood, taken after pregnancy. This rearrangement joins TRBV19 to TRBJ2-7; 7 nucleotides agree with TRBD2. This TCR was recovered from a female donor with multiple sclerosis, enrolled in a pregnancy study. CDR3 sequence reads: CASSAQVWGGEQYF. In DNA form, the CDR3 reads TGTGCCAGTAGTGCTCAGGTTTGGGGGGGCGAGCAGTACTTC.